The clone carrying this T cell receptor beta chain was recorded once. The entry originates in a study of blood T cell repertoires in COVID-19. Overall study: Donors in the United States, Italy and Spain gave samples during acute or convalescent COVID-19.

Germline V CDR1 and CDR2: GTSNPN, SVGIG (reference sequence). The V and J ends lost 1 base and 3 bases, in that order; junction bases with no gene match: 7. This CDR3 is 16 amino acids long. The repertoire was sequenced with immunoSEQ multiplex PCR; TCRdb's copy has only in-frame clones and lacks some. Counted here are some 200,000 clones, about four fifths occurring once; the ten biggest clones make up approximately 2.9%. The sequence came from a woman in her 30s who had recovered from COVID-19. The sequencing sample was made of peripheral blood. This chain connects TRBV30 to TRBJ2-1, with 9 bases that match TRBD1. CDR3 sequence (DNA): TGTGCCTGGAGTGGGAGACAGGGGGTTGACTACAATGAGCAGTTCTTC. Translating gives CAWSGRQGVDYNEQFF. The full variable domain, rest sourced from reference TRBV30 and TRBJ2-1, is SQTIHQWPATLVQPVGSPLSLECTVEGTSNPNLYWYRQAAGRGLQLLFYSVGIGQISSEVPQNLSASRPQDRQFILSSKKLLLSDSGFYLCAWSGRQGVDYNEQFFGPGTRLTVL.